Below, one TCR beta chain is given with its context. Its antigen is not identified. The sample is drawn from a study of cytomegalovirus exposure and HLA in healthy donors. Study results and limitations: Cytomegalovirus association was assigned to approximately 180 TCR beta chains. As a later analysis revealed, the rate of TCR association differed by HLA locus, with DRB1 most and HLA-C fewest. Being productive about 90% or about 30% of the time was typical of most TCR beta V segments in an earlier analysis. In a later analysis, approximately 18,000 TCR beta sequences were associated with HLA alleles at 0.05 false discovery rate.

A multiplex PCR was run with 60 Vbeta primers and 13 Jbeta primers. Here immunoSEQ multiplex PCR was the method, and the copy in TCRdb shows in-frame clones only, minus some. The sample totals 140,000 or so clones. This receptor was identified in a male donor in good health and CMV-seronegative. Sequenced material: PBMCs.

CDR3 sequence reads: CASSGTGVGEKLFF. The CDR3 coding sequence is TGTGCCAGCAGTGGTACAGGGGTTGGCGAAAAACTGTTTTTT. The rearrangement links TRBV28 to TRBJ1-4, with 7 bases identical to TRBD1. The CDR3 has 14 amino acids. The junction had 8 bases not matched to a gene; V was cut back by 5 bases and J by 8 bases. Germline-derived CDR1 and CDR2 are MDHEN and SYDVKM.